This record looks at one T cell receptor beta chain sequence and its context. Its specificity is not known. This record belongs to a study of cytomegalovirus exposure and HLA in healthy donors. Study findings and constraints: Sequencing likely produced, as an artifact, a cluster of highly shared sequence variants. A later analysis linked a missense variant in DCLRE1C to the trimming of TCR beta V and J genes.

PCR involved 60 Vbeta and 13 Jbeta primers. Sequencing was performed with immunoSEQ multiplex PCR; in TCRdb, only in-frame clones are kept and a portion is missing. This sample has 100,000 to 150,000 clones, with about 80% found just once. CDR3 size: 16 residues. CDR1 SGHRS and CDR2 YFSETQ come from the germline V gene. V lost 0 bases to trimming and J lost 2 bases; unmatched junction nucleotides: 8. The V gene is TRBV5-1, the J gene TRBJ2-7; 7 bases map to TRBD2. The source material was PBMCs. This sequence was found in a man between 35 and 55 years old in good health and CMV-seronegative. For the CDR3, the DNA is TGCGCCAGCAGCTTGGCTGCTGGGACTATCCCCTACGAGCAGTACTTC. Translation gives CASSLAAGTIPYEQYF. The complete variable domain, with remaining parts taken from reference TRBV5-1 and TRBJ2-7, reads KAGVTQTPRYLIKTRGQQVTLSCSPISGHRSVSWYQQTPGQGLQFLFEYFSETQRNKGNFPGRFSGRQFSNSRSEMNVSTLELGDSALYLCASSLAAGTIPYEQYFGPGTRLTVT.